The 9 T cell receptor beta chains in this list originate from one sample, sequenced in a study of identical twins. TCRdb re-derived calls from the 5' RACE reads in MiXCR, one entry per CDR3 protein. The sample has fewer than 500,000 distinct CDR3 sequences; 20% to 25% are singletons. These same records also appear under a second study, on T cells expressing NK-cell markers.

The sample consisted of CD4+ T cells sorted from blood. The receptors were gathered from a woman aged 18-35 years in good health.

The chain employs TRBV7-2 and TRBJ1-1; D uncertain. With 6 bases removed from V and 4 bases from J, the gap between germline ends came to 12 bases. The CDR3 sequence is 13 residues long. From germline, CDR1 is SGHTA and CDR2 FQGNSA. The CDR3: CASRRVYGTEAFF. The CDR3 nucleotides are TGTGCCAGCAGGCGGGTCTATGGCACTGAAGCTTTCTTT.

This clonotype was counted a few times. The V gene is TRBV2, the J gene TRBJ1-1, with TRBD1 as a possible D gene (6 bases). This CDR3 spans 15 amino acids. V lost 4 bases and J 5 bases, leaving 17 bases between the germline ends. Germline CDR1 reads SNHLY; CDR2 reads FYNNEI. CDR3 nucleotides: TGTGCCAGCAGTGTGGGGGGCTTATTGCTTACTGAAGCTTTCTTT. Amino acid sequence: CASSVGGLLLTEAFF.

The CDR3 loop is CASSLSRSGANVLTF. Here the CDR3 DNA reads TGTGCCAGCTCCCTCAGTCGCTCTGGGGCCAACGTCCTGACTTTC. The V and J genes are TRBV18 and TRBJ2-6; D is unclear. Germline V gene sequence: CDR1 KGHSH, CDR2 LQKENI. Between the trimmed V and J ends, which lost 6 bases and 0 bases, there was a span of 9 bases. The CDR3 consists of 15 residues.

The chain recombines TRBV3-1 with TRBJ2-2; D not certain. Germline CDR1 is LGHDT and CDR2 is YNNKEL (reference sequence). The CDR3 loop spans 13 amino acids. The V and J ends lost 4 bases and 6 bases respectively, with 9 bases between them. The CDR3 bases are TGTGCCAGCAGCCGCTCCCAGGCCGGGGAGCTGTTTTTT. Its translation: CASSRSQAGELFF.

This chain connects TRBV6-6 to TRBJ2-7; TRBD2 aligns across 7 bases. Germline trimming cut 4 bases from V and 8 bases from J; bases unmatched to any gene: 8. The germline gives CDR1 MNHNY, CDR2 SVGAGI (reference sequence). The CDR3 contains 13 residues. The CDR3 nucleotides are TGTGCCAGCAGTTCCGGACTAGTCGGGCAGCAGTACTTC. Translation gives CASSSGLVGQQYF.

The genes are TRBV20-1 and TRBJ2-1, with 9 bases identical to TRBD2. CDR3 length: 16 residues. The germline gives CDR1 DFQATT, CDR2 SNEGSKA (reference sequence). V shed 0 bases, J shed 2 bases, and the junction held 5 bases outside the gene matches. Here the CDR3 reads CSARDRLAGTYNEQFF. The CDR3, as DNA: TGCAGTGCTAGAGATCGGCTAGCGGGGACCTACAATGAGCAGTTCTTC.

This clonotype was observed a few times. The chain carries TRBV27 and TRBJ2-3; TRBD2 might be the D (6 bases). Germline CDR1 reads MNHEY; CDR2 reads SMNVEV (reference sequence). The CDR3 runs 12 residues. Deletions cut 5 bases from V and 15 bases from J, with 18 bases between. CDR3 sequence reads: CASSPIRESRYF. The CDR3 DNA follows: TGTGCCAGCAGTCCAATCCGGGAGTCTCGTTATTTT.

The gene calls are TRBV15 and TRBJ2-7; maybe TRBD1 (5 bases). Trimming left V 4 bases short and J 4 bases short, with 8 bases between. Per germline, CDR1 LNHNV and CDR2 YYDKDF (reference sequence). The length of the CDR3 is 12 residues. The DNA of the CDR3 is TGTGCCACCAGCAAAGACAGATACGAGCAGTACTTC. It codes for CATSKDRYEQYF.

The CDR3 reads CASSPQGTSYNEQFF. CDR3 sequence (DNA): TGTGCCAGCAGCCCACAGGGGACCTCCTACAATGAGCAGTTCTTC. The V gene is TRBV7-9, the J gene TRBJ2-1; 7 bases map to TRBD1. The CDR3 consists of 15 residues. CDR1 is SEHNR, CDR2 FQNEAQ, per germline (reference sequence). With 5 bases clipped from V and 0 bases from J, the junction kept 4 bases outside the gene matches. The variable domain in full, with the rest retrieved from reference TRBV7-9 and TRBJ2-1, is DTGVSQNPRHKITKRGQNVTFRCDPISEHNRLYWYRQTLGQGPEFLTYFQNEAQLEKSRLLSDRFSAERPKGSFSTLEIQRTEQGDSAMYLCASSPQGTSYNEQFFGPGTRLTVL.